Listed below are T cell receptor beta chains from one sample, sequenced in a study of post-analysis software for immune sequencing data. Using its own MiXCR run on the PCR reads, TCRdb lists one record per CDR3 protein. The sample holds hundreds of thousands of distinct CDR3 sequences, 25% to 30% seen once. Sequencing used blood. Receptors were obtained from a girl aged 5 to 17 with multiple sclerosis. The CDR3 runs from the conserved cysteine through the conserved F or W. D genes are given only for firm matches. Only part of the rows carry a size: once, few, many, or a class if the clone is expanded.

TRBJ2-3	few	TRBD1	TRBV15	CATSRDRFTGQGRDTQYF	TGTGCCACCAGCAGAGATCGATTTACGGGACAGGGTAGAGATACGCAGTATTTT
TRBJ1-1	-	-	TRBV12-3/TRBV12-4	CASSPQGQNTEAFF	TGTGCCAGCAGTCCACAGGGTCAGAACACTGAAGCTTTCTTT
TRBJ2-1	many	TRBD1	TRBV29-1	CSVGTGALSTQFF	TGCAGCGTAGGGACAGGGGCCCTCTCAACGCAGTTCTTC
TRBJ1-4	-	TRBD1	TRBV6-5	CASSTTGTVGKLFF	TGTGCCAGCAGTACAACCGGGACAGTCGGTAAACTGTTTTTT
TRBJ2-3	few	-	TRBV6-5	CASSPAGSTDTQYF	TGTGCCAGCAGTCCTGCCGGTAGCACAGATACGCAGTATTTT
TRBJ2-1	-	-	TRBV11-1	CASSLGPKTPISEQFF	TGTGCCAGCAGCTTAGGCCCAAAGACTCCGATTTCGGAGCAGTTCTTC
TRBJ2-1	few	TRBD2	TRBV3-1	CASSRGGLAGWDEQFF	TGTGCCAGCAGCCGTGGGGGCCTAGCGGGGTGGGATGAGCAGTTCTTC
TRBJ2-5	-	TRBD1	TRBV6-5	CASSYSQQGFAETQYF	TGTGCCAGCAGTTACTCCCAACAGGGGTTCGCGGAGACCCAGTACTTC
TRBJ2-5	few	TRBD1	TRBV18	CASSPPWETGSETQYF	TGTGCCAGCTCACCACCGTGGGAGACAGGGAGCGAGACCCAGTACTTC
TRBJ2-1	-	TRBD1	TRBV20-1	CSARSGGSYNEQFF	TGCAGTGCTAGATCAGGGGGCTCCTACAATGAGCAGTTCTTC
TRBJ1-5	-	-	TRBV12-3/TRBV12-4	CASSLSVRVGQPQHF	TGTGCCAGCAGTTTGTCGGTTAGGGTCGGACAGCCCCAGCATTTT
TRBJ1-5	few	-	TRBV4-1	CASSPSDPNQPQHF	TGCGCCAGCAGCCCATCGGACCCTAATCAGCCCCAGCATTTT
TRBJ2-7	many	-	TRBV15	CATSRDPGYEQYF	TGTGCCACCAGCAGAGATCCAGGATACGAGCAGTACTTC
TRBJ1-1	-	TRBD1	TRBV12-3/TRBV12-4	CASSLGRDRGEAFF	TGTGCCAGCAGTTTAGGGCGGGACAGGGGTGAAGCTTTCTTT
TRBJ1-4	-	-	TRBV21-1	CASSLSRQGGGEKLFF	TGTGCCAGCAGCTTGAGCCGTCAGGGAGGTGGAGAAAAACTGTTTTTT
TRBJ2-7	many	-	TRBV20-1	CSARGGFVDSYEQYF	TGCAGTGCTAGAGGGGGGTTCGTGGATTCCTACGAGCAGTACTTC
TRBJ2-5	-	-	TRBV5-1	CASSLSWGGETQYF	TGCGCCAGCAGCTTGTCTTGGGGGGGCGAGACCCAGTACTTC
TRBJ2-3	few	TRBD1	TRBV12-3/TRBV12-4	CASSRAGTGYTDTQYF	TGTGCCAGCAGCCGAGCGGGGACAGGGTACACAGATACGCAGTATTTT
TRBJ2-7	-	-	TRBV10-3	CANRGEDYNEQYF	TGTGCCAACCGTGGGGAGGACTACAATGAGCAGTACTTC
TRBJ2-3	many	-	TRBV20-1	CSARDPTSTDTQYF	TGCAGTGCTAGAGACCCTACCAGCACAGATACGCAGTATTTT
TRBJ2-5	-	TRBD2	TRBV3-1	CASTSQPLTSGQETQYF	TGTGCCAGCACCTCACAACCACTTACTAGCGGCCAAGAGACCCAGTACTTC
TRBJ2-1	-	-	TRBV20-1	CSATLLERFYNEQFF	TGCAGTGCCACCCTGTTGGAGCGGTTCTACAATGAGCAGTTCTTC
TRBJ1-1	-	TRBD1	TRBV5-1	CASSPGDRNTEAFF	TGCGCCAGCAGCCCAGGGGACAGGAACACTGAAGCTTTCTTT
TRBJ2-3	many	-	TRBV20-1	CSASVLADTQYF	TGCAGTGCTAGTGTTCTCGCAGATACGCAGTATTTT
TRBJ2-7	-	-	TRBV28	CASHTGTLSYEQYF	TGTGCCAGCCATACCGGGACCCTCTCCTACGAGCAGTACTTC
TRBJ2-7	-	-	TRBV4-1	CASSLGNYDSEQYF	TGCGCCAGCAGCCTCGGCAACTACGACTCAGAGCAGTACTTC
TRBJ1-6	-	-	TRBV12-3/TRBV12-4	CASSFSGPDSPLHF	TGTGCCAGCAGTTTTTCCGGGCCGGATTCACCCCTCCACTTT
TRBJ1-4	-	-	TRBV5-6	CASSLPREGMKEKLFF	TGTGCCAGCAGCTTGCCAAGGGAGGGGATGAAAGAAAAACTGTTTTTT
TRBJ2-7	-	-	TRBV20-1	CSASPGRGLREQYF	TGCAGTGCTAGCCCGGGACGGGGGCTTCGCGAGCAGTACTTC
TRBJ2-1	few	-	TRBV7-2	CASSISATRGEQFF	TGTGCCAGCAGCATTAGCGCGACCAGAGGTGAGCAGTTCTTC
TRBJ1-1	-	-	TRBV6-2/TRBV6-3	CAGGGGRNTEAFF	TGTGCCGGGGGAGGGGGTAGGAACACTGAAGCTTTCTTT
TRBJ1-2	-	-	TRBV28	CASISNNYGYTF	TGTGCCAGCATATCTAATAACTATGGCTACACCTTC
TRBJ2-1	few	-	TRBV20-1	CSALRGGYNEQFF	TGCAGTGCCCTGCGAGGGGGGTACAATGAGCAGTTCTTC
TRBJ2-1	few	-	TRBV20-1	CSGLYNEQFF	TGCAGTGGATTGTACAATGAGCAGTTCTTC
TRBJ1-2	few	-	TRBV18	CASSPGLTSYGYTF	TGTGCCAGCTCACCGGGACTCACCTCCTATGGCTACACCTTC
TRBJ1-6	once	-	TRBV28	CASSPDPGLSSPLHF	TGTGCCAGCAGTCCGGACCCGGGACTCTCGTCACCCCTCCACTTT
TRBJ1-2	few	-	TRBV12-3/TRBV12-4	CASSLGTPGANYGYTF	TGTGCCAGCAGTTTAGGGACACCCGGAGCTAACTATGGCTACACCTTC
TRBJ1-5	-	-	TRBV28	CASQRKGNQPQHF	TGTGCCAGCCAGCGGAAGGGCAATCAGCCCCAGCATTTT
TRBJ2-1	-	TRBD1	TRBV29-1	CSVVRQGNEQFF	TGCAGCGTTGTGAGACAGGGCAATGAGCAGTTCTTC
TRBJ2-5	-	-	TRBV20-1	CSARTGELYLPETQYF	TGCAGTGCTAGGACGGGCGAATTATATTTGCCTGAGACCCAGTACTTC
TRBJ2-1	-	-	TRBV7-9	CASSLVGRIYNEQFF	TGTGCCAGCAGCTTAGTTGGGCGAATCTACAATGAGCAGTTCTTC
TRBJ2-5	few	-	TRBV7-2	CASSSVVFGSETQYF	TGTGCCAGCAGCTCAGTGGTTTTCGGGTCCGAGACCCAGTACTTC
TRBJ1-6	once	-	TRBV9	CASSPTGTYYNPPLHF	TGTGCCAGCAGTCCGACCGGGACGTACTATAATCCACCCCTCCACTTT
TRBJ1-5	-	-	TRBV20-1	CSARALWNNQPQHF	TGCAGTGCTAGAGCTCTGTGGAACAATCAGCCCCAGCATTTT
TRBJ2-5	few	-	TRBV12-3/TRBV12-4	CASSPPIGRRRGETQYF	TGTGCCAGCAGTCCCCCAATTGGACGGAGAAGGGGCGAGACCCAGTACTTC
TRBJ1-1	-	-	TRBV29-1	CSGRWGDTEAFF	TGCAGCGGGCGTTGGGGGGACACTGAAGCTTTCTTT
TRBJ2-1	few	TRBD1	TRBV11-2	CASSLDQGQGAVGNEQFF	TGTGCCAGCAGCTTAGATCAGGGACAGGGGGCAGTGGGGAATGAGCAGTTCTTC
TRBJ2-1	-	TRBD1	TRBV20-1	CSARDGTGYNEQFF	TGCAGTGCTAGGGACGGGACAGGCTACAATGAGCAGTTCTTC
TRBJ1-1	few	-	TRBV11-2	CASTVGSGVGEAFF	TGTGCCAGCACCGTGGGGTCAGGGGTAGGTGAAGCTTTCTTT
TRBJ2-1	-	-	TRBV7-8	CASREGDRVYNEQFF	TGTGCCAGCAGGGAGGGGGACAGAGTATACAATGAGCAGTTCTTC
TRBJ1-6	few	TRBD1	TRBV19	CASKISGTGNSPLHF	TGTGCCAGCAAAATCTCAGGGACAGGAAATTCACCCCTCCACTTT
TRBJ2-3	-	-	TRBV2	CASSALESITDTQYF	TGTGCCAGCAGTGCCCTCGAGAGTATCACAGATACGCAGTATTTT
TRBJ2-1	-	-	TRBV5-1	CASSVEPPGQQFF	TGCGCCAGCAGCGTTGAACCCCCGGGACAGCAGTTCTTC